The 16 T cell receptor beta chains below come from one sample, sequenced in a study of technical replicates of blood from several donors. The method was immunoSEQ multiplex PCR; TCRdb's version includes in-frame clones alone and lacks a portion of them. This sample has 55,000 to 85,000 clones, with roughly 96% found just once. The sequencing input was T cells isolated from PBMCs. The receptors stem from a human donor in good health.

A single count supports this clone. The V call is TRBV28, the J call TRBJ2-7, with D unclear. CDR3 length: 12 residues. The germline V and J ends were trimmed by 2 bases and 4 bases, with 6 bases remaining between them. The V gene's germline CDR1 is MDHEN and CDR2 SYDVKM. CDR3 DNA: TGTGCCAGCAGTTTAACCGGTTACGAGCAGTACTTC. This codes for CASSLTGYEQYF.

The chain couples TRBV6-1 to TRBJ2-4, with a tentative D call TRBD1 (5 bases). V shed 10 bases and J shed 8 bases, with 18 bases lying between them. This CDR3 is 13 amino acids long. Looked up from germline, CDR1 is MNHNS and CDR2 is SASEGT. Here the CDR3 DNA reads TGTGCCACGATGAACCCGCAGGGTTACATTCAGTACTTC. This sequence encodes CATMNPQGYIQYF.

This clone was counted only a few times. This chain links TRBV12-5 with TRBJ1-1; 7 bases are shared with TRBD1. From germline, CDR1 is LGHNT and CDR2 FRNRAP. The CDR3 runs 17 residues. With 0 bases clipped from V and 3 bases from J, the junction kept 10 bases outside the gene matches. The CDR3 nucleotides read TGTGCTAGTGGTTTGGTACCGACAGGGAGTCGGGACACTGAAGCTTTCTTT. Amino acids: CASGLVPTGSRDTEAFF.

This clone has just one count. The chain links TRBV9 to TRBJ2-1, with D possibly matching TRBD1 (5 bases). V was pared by 4 bases and J by 2 bases, with 22 bases between. The CDR3 is 18 residues long. Germline V gene lookup returns CDR1 SGDLS and CDR2 YYNGEE. The CDR3, as DNA: TGTGCCAGCAGCTCCCGATACGCCGAACAGGCGGCCTACAATGAGCAGTTCTTC. Translation: CASSSRYAEQAAYNEQFF.

The gene calls are TRBV7-9 and TRBJ2-3; D remains unclear. Trimming cost V 5 bases and J 5 bases, with 14 bases left between them. This CDR3 has 14 amino acids. CDR1 is SEHNR, CDR2 FQNEAQ, per germline (reference sequence). This chain's CDR3 is CASSPSPSIDTQYF. In DNA form, the CDR3 reads TGTGCCAGCAGCCCGTCCCCTAGTATAGATACGCAGTATTTT.

CDR3 in DNA: TGTGCCAGCAGCTCGGACAGGGGAGTGACCAAAAACATTCAGTACTTC. This encodes CASSSDRGVTKNIQYF. This chain links TRBV5-8 with TRBJ2-4, with TRBD1 matching over 9 bases. V lost 3 bases, J lost 2 bases, and 6 bases stayed unmatched. The CDR3 loop spans 16 amino acids. The germline CDR1 and CDR2 sequences are SGHTS and YDEGEE.

The chain combines TRBV15 with TRBJ2-7; tentative D call: TRBD1 (5 bases). Trimming took off 1 base at V and 4 bases at J, with 8 bases between the two ends. The CDR3 totals 13 residues. Germline CDR1 reads LNHNV; CDR2 reads YYDKDF (reference sequence). This CDR3 is CATSRGRGYEQYF. For the CDR3, the DNA is TGTGCCACCAGCAGAGGTAGGGGATACGAGCAGTACTTC.

V usage is TRBV4-1 and J usage is TRBJ2-7; TRBD2 aligns across 8 bases. Germline V gene data show CDR1 as MGHRA and CDR2 as YSYEKL. V dropped 6 bases and J dropped 4; count of bases not matched to a gene: 14. The CDR3 covers 16 residues. The CDR3 DNA sequence: TGCGCCAGCAGTCCTTCATTAGCGGGACGACGGTACGAGCAGTACTTC. This codes for CASSPSLAGRRYEQYF.

This chain links TRBV30 with TRBJ1-5; possible D gene TRBD1, 6 bases. Germline V lookup: CDR1 GTSNPN, CDR2 SVGIG (reference sequence). The CDR3 runs to 16 residues. V gave up 2 bases and J gave up 4 bases, with 18 bases separating them. Here the CDR3 DNA reads TGTGCCTGGAGTCCGATGGGGGGGCCGGGGAATCAGCCCCAGCATTTT. Translation: CAWSPMGGPGNQPQHF. Filled out from reference TRBV30 and TRBJ1-5, the complete variable domain reads SQTIHQWPATLVQPVGSPLSLECTVEGTSNPNLYWYRQAAGRGLQLLFYSVGIGQISSEVPQNLSASRPQDRQFILSSKKLLLSDSGFYLCAWSPMGGPGNQPQHFGDGTRLSIL.

This chain links TRBV11-3 with TRBJ2-7; tentative D call: TRBD2 (6 bases). From germline, CDR1 is SGHNT and CDR2 YENEEA. This CDR3 comprises 16 residues. The germline V and J ends were trimmed by 2 bases and 2 bases, with 16 bases remaining between them. The CDR3: CASSLRDSGETYEQYF. The CDR3 DNA reads as TGTGCCAGCAGCTTACGCGATTCGGGGGAAACCTACGAGCAGTACTTC.

The rearrangement joins TRBV4-2 to TRBJ1-6; D is possibly TRBD1 (5 bases). The ends were cut back, 3 bases at V and 7 bases at J, with 10 bases in the middle. Germline lookup yields CDR1 LGHNA and CDR2 YNFKEQ. The CDR3 has 14 residues. The CDR3, as DNA: TGTGCCAGCAGCCATTATGGGGGGAATTCACCCCTCCACTTT. Its protein is CASSHYGGNSPLHF.

The J gene is TRBJ2-7, the V gene TRBV7-9, with TRBD1 matching 8 bases. The CDR3 consists of 14 residues. Germline V gene sequence: CDR1 SEHNR, CDR2 FQNEAQ (reference sequence). With V trimmed by 4 bases and J by 2 bases, 4 bases remained unmatched. CDR3 nucleotide sequence: TGTGCCAGCAGCTCAACGGACAGGGCCTACGAGCAGTACTTC. Translation: CASSSTDRAYEQYF.

The chain combines TRBV6-1 with TRBJ2-4, with a tentative D call TRBD1 (6 bases). The CDR3 is 9 amino acids. CDR1 is MNHNS and CDR2 is SASEGT in the germline V gene. V lost 8 bases and J 15 bases, leaving 11 bases between the germline ends. The CDR3 sequence: CASGTLGYF. The CDR3, as DNA: TGTGCCAGCGGGACATTGGGGTACTTC.

The chain couples TRBV19 to TRBJ2-1; 11 nucleotides align to TRBD2. Germline trimming cut 5 bases from V and 8 bases from J; bases unmatched to any gene: 11. Looked up from germline, CDR1 is LNHDA and CDR2 is SQIVND (reference sequence). This CDR3 region has 16 residues. CDR3 nucleotide sequence: TGTGCCAGTAGTGACCGACTAGCGGGACATGAGGATGAGCAGTTCTTC. Translated: CASSDRLAGHEDEQFF. The full variable domain, in which reference TRBV19 and TRBJ2-1 provide the parts outside the CDR3, is DGGITQSPKYLFRKEGQNVTLSCEQNLNHDAMYWYRQDPGQGLRLIYYSQIVNDFQKGDIAEGYSVSREKKESFPLTVTSAQKNPTAFYLCASSDRLAGHEDEQFFGPGTRLTVL.

This CDR3 reads CASSLPADAADTQYF. In DNA form, the CDR3 reads TGTGCCAGCAGCTTACCTGCGGATGCGGCGGATACGCAGTATTTT. V is TRBV7-8 and J is TRBJ2-3, with D unresolved. There are 15 residues in the CDR3. V was cut by 2 bases and J by 6 bases, with 15 bases left in between. The V gene's germline CDR1 is SGHVS and CDR2 FQNEAQ.

J is TRBJ2-2 and V is TRBV29-1; D may be TRBD1 (6 bases). V shed 7 bases and J shed 3 bases, with 18 bases lying between them. Germline CDR1 reads SQVTM; CDR2 reads ANQGSEA. This CDR3 is 15 amino acids long. Here the CDR3 DNA reads TGCAGCGCTATGAGAGGACAGCCCTACACCGGGGAGCTGTTTTTT. It codes for CSAMRGQPYTGELFF.